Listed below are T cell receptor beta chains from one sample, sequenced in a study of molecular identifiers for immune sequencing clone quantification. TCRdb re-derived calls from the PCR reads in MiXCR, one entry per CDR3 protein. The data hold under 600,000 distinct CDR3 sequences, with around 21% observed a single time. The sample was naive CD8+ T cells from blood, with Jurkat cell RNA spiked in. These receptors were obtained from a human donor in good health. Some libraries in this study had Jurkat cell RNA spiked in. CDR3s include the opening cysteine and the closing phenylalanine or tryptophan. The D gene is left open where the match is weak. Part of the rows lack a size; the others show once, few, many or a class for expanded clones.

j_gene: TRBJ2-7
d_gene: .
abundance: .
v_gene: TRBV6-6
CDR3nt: TGTGCCAGCAGTGGGAACAGGGAAACCTACGAGCAGTACTTC
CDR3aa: CASSGNRETYEQYF

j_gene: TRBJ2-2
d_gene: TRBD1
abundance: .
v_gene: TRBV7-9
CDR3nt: TGTGCCAGCAGCTCAATCTTAGGACAGGGGATCGGGGAGCTGTTTTTT
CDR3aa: CASSSILGQGIGELFF

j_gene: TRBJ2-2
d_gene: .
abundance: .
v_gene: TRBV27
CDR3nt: TGTGCCTGCAGTTTGGGTCCGAGGGGCACCGGGGAGCTGTTTTTT
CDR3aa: CACSLGPRGTGELFF

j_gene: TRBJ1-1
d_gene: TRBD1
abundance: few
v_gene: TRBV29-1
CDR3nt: TGCAGCGTCGACAGGGGTTGGGTTAATGAAGCTTTCTTT
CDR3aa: CSVDRGWVNEAFF

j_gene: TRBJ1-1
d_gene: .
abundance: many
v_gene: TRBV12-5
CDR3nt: TGTGCTAGTGGTTTGTGGGGCAGTCACACTGAAGCTTTCTTT
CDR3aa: CASGLWGSHTEAFF

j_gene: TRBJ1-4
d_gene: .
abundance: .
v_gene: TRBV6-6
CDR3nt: TGTGCCAGCTGCCCCGGGGAGGTTGCAACTAATGAAAAACTGTTTTTT
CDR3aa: CASCPGEVATNEKLFF

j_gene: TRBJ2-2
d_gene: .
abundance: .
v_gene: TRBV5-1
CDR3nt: TGCGCCAGCAGCTTTCCCGGGCCGGCGAACACCGGGGAGCTGTTTTTT
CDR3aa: CASSFPGPANTGELFF

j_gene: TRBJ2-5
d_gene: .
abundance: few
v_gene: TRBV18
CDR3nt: TGTGCCAGCTCACTCCGGGCACGTCAAGAGACCCAGTACTTC
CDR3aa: CASSLRARQETQYF

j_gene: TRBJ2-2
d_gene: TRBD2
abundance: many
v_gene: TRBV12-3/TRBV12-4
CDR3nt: TGTGCCAGCAGTTTTGGCGGGGGGGTCTTCGGGGAGCTGTTTTTT
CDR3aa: CASSFGGGVFGELFF

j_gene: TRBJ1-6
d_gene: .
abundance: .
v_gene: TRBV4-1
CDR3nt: TGCGCCAGCAGCCAAGAATGGGGGGCGGGTTCACCCCTCCACTTT
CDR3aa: CASSQEWGAGSPLHF

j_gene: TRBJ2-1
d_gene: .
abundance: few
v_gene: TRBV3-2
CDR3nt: TGTGCCAGCAGCCCCTGTTGGGGGACTAGCGAATACAATGAGCAGTTCTTC
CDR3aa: CASSPCWGTSEYNEQFF

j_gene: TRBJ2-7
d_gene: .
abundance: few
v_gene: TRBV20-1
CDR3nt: TGCAGTGCTAGAACCAGGACGGGGTCCTACGAGCAGTACTTC
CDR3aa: CSARTRTGSYEQYF

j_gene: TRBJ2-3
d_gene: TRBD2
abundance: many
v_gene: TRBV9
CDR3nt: TGTGCCAGCAGCGTAGAAGGTAGCGGGAACTCAGATACGCAGTATTTT
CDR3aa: CASSVEGSGNSDTQYF

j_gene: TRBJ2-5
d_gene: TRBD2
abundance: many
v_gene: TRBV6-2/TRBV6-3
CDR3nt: TGTGCCAGCAGTTACGTCGGGACTAGAGGGTTTGGCCAGTACTTC
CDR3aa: CASSYVGTRGFGQYF

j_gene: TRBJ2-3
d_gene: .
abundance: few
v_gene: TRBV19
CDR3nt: TGTGCCAGTAGTAGGGACTCCCTTAGCACAGATACGCAGTATTTT
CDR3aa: CASSRDSLSTDTQYF

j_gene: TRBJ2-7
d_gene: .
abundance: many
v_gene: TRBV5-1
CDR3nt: TGCGCCAGCAGCTTGTCTGGAAACTACGAGCAGTACTTC
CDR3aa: CASSLSGNYEQYF

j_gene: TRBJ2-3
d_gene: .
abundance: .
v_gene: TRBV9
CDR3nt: TGTACCAGCAGTGACACATCTGCAGATACGCAGTATTTT
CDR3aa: CTSSDTSADTQYF

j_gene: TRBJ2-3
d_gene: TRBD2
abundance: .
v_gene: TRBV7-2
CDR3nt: TGTGCCAGCAGCTTAACCCCGTCGGGGGGGCTGGGAGATACGCAGTATTTT
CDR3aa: CASSLTPSGGLGDTQYF